Below, 18 T cell receptor beta chains from the same sample are listed, as sequenced in a study of Graves' ophthalmopathy and Graves' hyperthyroidism. RNA transcripts were the template, and TCR beta CDR3 regions were amplified from them. First-round RT-PCR employed HTBI primers, with a second-round multiplex PCR after it. In TCRdb, the multiplex PCR reads were re-called with MiXCR into one record per CDR3 protein. The sample lists a few hundred thousand distinct CDR3 sequences, about 17% occurring once. Sequencing was performed on peripheral blood. The source of these receptors is an adult woman with stable Graves' hyperthyroidism.

This clonotype showed up many times. The chain carries TRBV6-2 or TRBV6-3 and TRBJ2-2, with D perhaps matching TRBD2 (5 bases). The CDR3 totals 14 residues. V was pared by 7 bases and J by 2 bases, with 11 bases between. CDR1 is MNHEY, CDR2 SVGEGT, per germline. This chain's CDR3 is CASTGIPNTGELFF. The CDR3 nucleotides are TGTGCCAGCACCGGGATCCCCAACACCGGGGAGCTGTTTTTT.

This clonotype was seen at least ten times. This chain connects TRBV20-1 to TRBJ2-7; 13 positions agree with TRBD2. Germline assignment: CDR1 DFQATT and CDR2 SNEGSKA (reference sequence). The CDR3 covers 14 residues. V was clipped by 6 bases and J by 7 bases; unmatched bases: 9. The CDR3, as DNA: TGCAGTGCAAGGACCGGGACTAGCGGGATTGAGCAGTACTTC. Translation gives CSARTGTSGIEQYF.

The chain has TRBV11-2 and TRBJ2-5; 7 bases line up with TRBD1. After removal of 8 bases from V and 2 bases from J, the junction contained 5 bases not matched to a gene. In germline, CDR1 is SGHAT, CDR2 FQNNGV. The CDR3 spans 13 residues. The CDR3 protein is CASDAGGQETQYF. CDR3 nucleotide sequence: TGTGCCAGCGATGCAGGGGGACAAGAGACCCAGTACTTC.

There are a few counts of this clonotype. The chain uses TRBV5-1 and TRBJ1-1; unclear D gene. Germline CDR1 SGHRS, CDR2 YFSETQ. Trimming left V 5 bases short and J 1 base short, with 12 bases between. The CDR3 spans 14 residues. For the CDR3, the DNA is TGCGCCAGCAGGCTCCAGCAGTCGAACACTGAAGCTTTCTTT. Amino acids: CASRLQQSNTEAFF.

This clonotype appeared many times. J is TRBJ1-2 and V is TRBV11-2, with 9 nucleotides matching TRBD1. Germline V gene lookup returns CDR1 SGHAT and CDR2 FQNNGV. The J segment lost 5 bases and the V segment lost 5 bases, leaving 6 bases of the junction unmatched. CDR3 length: 14 residues. The CDR3: CASSDPGQGYGYTF. The CDR3, as DNA: TGTGCCAGCAGCGATCCAGGACAGGGGTATGGCTACACCTTC. Looking up the rest from reference TRBV11-2 and TRBJ1-2 gives the full variable domain: EAGVAQSPRYKIIEKRQSVAFWCNPISGHATLYWYQQILGQGPKLLIQFQNNGVVDDSQLPKDRFSAERLKGVDSTLKIQPAKLEDSAVYLCASSDPGQGYGYTFGSGTRLTVV.

This clonotype was detected ten times or more. V usage is TRBV20-1 and J usage is TRBJ2-7; 7 nucleotides line up with TRBD2. CDR1 and CDR2 (germline): DFQATT, SNEGSKA (reference sequence). The J segment lost 2 bases and the V segment lost 3 bases, leaving 7 bases of the junction unmatched. This CDR3 comprises 14 residues. The CDR3 DNA follows: TGCAGTGCTAGGAGGGCTAGCGGAACCTACGAGCAGTACTTC. Amino acids: CSARRASGTYEQYF.

Ten or more counts support this clonotype. The V call is TRBV12-3 or TRBV12-4, the J call TRBJ1-5; D is ambiguous. V was trimmed by 7 bases and J by 4 bases, leaving 14 bases between them. The CDR3 spans 14 residues. For the CDR3, the DNA is TGTGCCAGCACCTTTGGGGAAAGGAATCAGCCCCAGCATTTT. Translation: CASTFGERNQPQHF.

J is TRBJ1-1 and V is TRBV6-1, with no clear D. This CDR3 spans 15 amino acids. CDR1 is MNHNS and CDR2 is SASEGT in the germline V gene. The V and J ends lost 3 bases and 5 bases respectively, with 16 bases between them. CDR3 region: CASSDPSGPGTEAFF. Written as DNA, the CDR3 is TGTGCCAGCAGTGACCCCAGTGGACCTGGGACTGAAGCTTTCTTT.

This clonotype was observed at least ten times. The rearrangement links TRBV7-2 to TRBJ1-2; 8 nucleotides align to TRBD1. The junction had 6 bases not matched to a gene; V was cut back by 5 bases and J by 1 base. The CDR3 length is 15 residues. Germline V gene lookup returns CDR1 SGHTA and CDR2 FQGNSA. The CDR3 DNA is TGTGCCAGCAGCCCCGGACAGGGCTATAACTATGGCTACACCTTC. Residues: CASSPGQGYNYGYTF.

This clonotype occurred many times. The genes are TRBV10-2 and TRBJ2-7; 12 nucleotides align to TRBD2. Trimming took 7 bases from V and 2 from J; bases not matched to a gene: 6. The germline V gene encodes CDR1 WSHSY and CDR2 SAAADI. The CDR3 totals 15 residues. The CDR3 is CASNILAGGPYEQYF. DNA of the CDR3: TGCGCCAGCAACATACTAGCGGGAGGTCCCTACGAGCAGTACTTC.

This clonotype was seen at least ten times. This chain links TRBV10-3 with TRBJ1-1, with no clear D. This CDR3 region has 15 residues. The ends were cut back, 0 bases at V and 2 bases at J, with 10 bases in the middle. The germline gives CDR1 ENHRY, CDR2 SYGVKD. CDR3 DNA sequence: TGTGCCATCAGTGAGTCGTCGGACTATAACACTGAAGCTTTCTTT. Residues: CAISESSDYNTEAFF.

In its sample, this clonotype was seen many times. The chain couples TRBV12-5 to TRBJ2-2, with 9 bases lining up with TRBD1. There are 17 residues in the CDR3. Germline loops: CDR1 LGHNT, CDR2 FRNRAP. Trimming at V came to 2 bases and at J to 0 bases, leaving 4 bases not matched to a gene. The CDR3 sequence is CASGLLTGGTNTGELFF. The CDR3 DNA is TGTGCTAGTGGTTTGCTGACAGGGGGGACGAACACCGGGGAGCTGTTTTTT. Variable domain in full (rest from reference TRBV12-5 and TRBJ2-2): DARVTQTPRHKVTEMGQEVTMRCQPILGHNTVFWYRQTMMQGLELLAYFRNRAPLDDSGMPKDRFSAEMPDATLATLKIQPSEPRDSAVYFCASGLLTGGTNTGELFFGEGSRLTVL.

The chain combines TRBV11-2 with TRBJ2-2, with 11 positions matching TRBD1. Unmatched junction bases numbered 5, after V lost 4 bases and J lost 4 bases. CDR3 length equals 16 residues. The germline CDR1 and CDR2 sequences are SGHAT and FQNNGV. CDR3 DNA sequence: TGTGCCAGCAGCTACCCCGGGACAGGGGGCACCGGGGAGCTGTTTTTT. This codes for CASSYPGTGGTGELFF.

Ten or more counts support this clonotype. The chain joins TRBV6-5 to TRBJ2-5; D is perhaps TRBD1 or TRBD2 (5 bases each). V was trimmed by 5 bases and J by 4 bases, leaving 17 bases between them. CDR1 and CDR2 from the germline V gene are MNHEY and SVGAGI. The CDR3 is 15 amino acids. The CDR3 here is CASSPRGNLAETQYF. The CDR3 coding sequence is TGTGCCAGCAGTCCAAGGGGCAACCTAGCAGAGACCCAGTACTTC.

In regard to this clonotype: Given the absence of the conserved phenylalanine or tryptophan at the CDR3 end, a read error is likely. The DNA is omitted, as the CDR3 cannot be located on it reliably, and the CDR3 follows TCRdb's listing. This chain connects TRBV6-2 or TRBV6-3 to TRBJ1-1. Germline V gene lookup returns CDR1 MNHEY and CDR2 SVGEGT. Counting both end residues, the CDR3 totals 9 amino acids. CDR3 region: CASSYLGMG.

This clonotype occurred many times. CDR3 sequence reads: CAGGLKDSPLHF. The CDR3 bases are TGTGCCGGCGGATTAAAGGATTCACCCCTCCACTTT. The chain employs TRBV6-1 and TRBJ1-6, with D unresolved. Germline CDR1 MNHNS, CDR2 SASEGT. The CDR3 has 12 residues. The germline V and J ends were trimmed by 11 bases and 8 bases, with 13 bases remaining between them.

This clonotype was seen ten or more times. The chain carries TRBV16 and TRBJ2-7; TRBD2 matches at 15 bases. The CDR3 is made up of 19 amino acids. With V trimmed by 3 bases and J by 6 bases, 15 bases remained unmatched. Germline CDR1 reads KGHSY; CDR2 reads FQNENV. The CDR3: CASSQFPRTSGRADGEQYF. The DNA for the CDR3 is TGTGCCAGCAGCCAGTTCCCCAGGACTAGCGGGAGGGCCGACGGCGAGCAGTACTTC.

In this sample, this clonotype turned up many times. The chain links TRBV15 to TRBJ1-1; D not certain. This CDR3 has 15 amino acids. Germline CDR1 and CDR2: LNHNV and YYDKDF (reference sequence). Trimming removed 1 base from V and 0 bases from J, with 9 bases in between. The CDR3 nucleotides read TGTGCCACCAGCAGAGCGGTAGATTTGAACACTGAAGCTTTCTTT. Translating it yields CATSRAVDLNTEAFF. Using reference TRBV15 and TRBJ1-1 for the parts outside the CDR3, the full variable domain is DAMVIQNPRYQVTQFGKPVTLSCSQTLNHNVMYWYQQKSSQAPKLLFHYYDKDFNNEADTPDNFQSRRPNTSFCFLDIRSPGLGDTAMYLCATSRAVDLNTEAFFGQGTRLTVV.